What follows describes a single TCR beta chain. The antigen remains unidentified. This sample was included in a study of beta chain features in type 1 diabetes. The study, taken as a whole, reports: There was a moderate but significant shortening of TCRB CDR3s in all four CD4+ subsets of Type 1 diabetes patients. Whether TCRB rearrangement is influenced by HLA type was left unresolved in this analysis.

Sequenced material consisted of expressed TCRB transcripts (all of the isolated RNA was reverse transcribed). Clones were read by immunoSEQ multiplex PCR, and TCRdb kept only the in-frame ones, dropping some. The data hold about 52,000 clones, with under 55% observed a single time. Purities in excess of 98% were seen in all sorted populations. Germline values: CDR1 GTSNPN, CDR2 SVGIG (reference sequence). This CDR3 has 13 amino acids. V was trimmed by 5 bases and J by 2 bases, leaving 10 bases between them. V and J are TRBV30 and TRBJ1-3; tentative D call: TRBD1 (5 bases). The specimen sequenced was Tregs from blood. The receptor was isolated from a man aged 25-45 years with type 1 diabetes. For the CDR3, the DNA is TGTGCCTGGGGGAGGGGTACTGGAAACACCATATATTTT. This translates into CAWGRGTGNTIYF. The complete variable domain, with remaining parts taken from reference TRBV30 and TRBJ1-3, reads SQTIHQWPATLVQPVGSPLSLECTVEGTSNPNLYWYRQAAGRGLQLLFYSVGIGQISSEVPQNLSASRPQDRQFILSSKKLLLSDSGFYLCAWGRGTGNTIYFGEGSWLTVV.